This entry features one T cell receptor (beta chain) sequence. These data come from a study of blood T cell repertoires in COVID-19. Study in general: Samples taken during acute and convalescent COVID-19 were collected in the United States, Italy and Spain. The cDNA or gDNA used as material had been derived from T cells, B-cell-depleted T cells, or PBMCs.

The CDR3 consists of 18 residues. V lost 3 bases and J lost 3, with 18 bases in between. CDR1 and CDR2 from the germline V gene are ENHRY and SYGVKD. Using immunoSEQ multiplex PCR, the repertoire was profiled, and TCRdb retains in-frame clones only, with some absent. The profile covers around 240,000 clones, with around 80% appearing a single time and approximately 1.9% taken by the ten largest. V usage is TRBV10-3 and J usage is TRBJ2-6; maybe TRBD1 (6 bases). The receptor comes from a woman of 80 years or more with acute or convalescent COVID-19. The sequenced sample consisted of peripheral blood. The CDR3 coding sequence is TGTGCCATCAGTGATACAGCTACAGGGCACGATGGGGCCAACGTCCTGACTTTC. Its translation: CAISDTATGHDGANVLTF.